The clone carrying this T cell receptor beta chain was seen a handful of times. Its matching antigen is unknown. This record belongs to a study of identical twins. Points from the study as a whole: Alpha sequences out of frame and shared by twins had excess low generation probability. Beta out-of-frame sequences displayed a weaker excess of sharing between twins.

Each CDR3 protein is one row after TCRdb ran MiXCR on the 5' RACE reads. The data contain 450,000 or so distinct CDR3 sequences, approximately 25% of them singletons. These sequences were also reported in another study, on T cells expressing NK-cell markers. That publication notes: Repertoire data for TCR beta were derived from sorted T cells (CD3+CD56+NKG2C+, CD3+CD56+NKG2C- and CD3+CD56-NKG2C+).

The source of this sequence is a woman between 18 and 29 years old in good health. The sample was CD4+ T cells sorted from blood.

CDR3 sequence (DNA): TGTGCCAGCACCCTAGCGGGGCTGAGGGGGAAGTTCTTC. Amino acids: CASTLAGLRGKFF. The V gene is TRBV2, the J gene TRBJ2-1; TRBD2 matches 9 bases. CDR1 is SNHLY and CDR2 is FYNNEI in the germline V gene. Germline trimming cut 7 bases from V and 14 bases from J; bases unmatched to any gene: 12. The CDR3 consists of 13 residues.